This passage covers 3 T cell receptor beta chains from one sample sequenced in a study of blood T cell repertoires in COVID-19 (dated by TCRdb to the early 2020s). Libraries were constructed by the immunoSEQ multiplex PCR assay. TCRdb limited this immuneACCESS table to in-frame rearrangements with V and J called. A share of clones is missing; checked studies link under half to unresolved V genes, and the rest is unexplained. The sample has 75,000 to 95,000 clones on record, more than 65% of them singletons. Roughly 6.3% of the sample lies in the top ten. Sequenced material: peripheral blood. Receptors originate from a man aged 55-75 years with acute or convalescent COVID-19.

The chain carries TRBV27 and TRBJ1-1; D uncertain. The germline V gene encodes CDR1 MNHEY and CDR2 SMNVEV (reference sequence). The CDR3 runs to 14 residues. Trimming cost V 3 bases and J 5 bases, with 13 bases left between them. This CDR3 reads CASSFGAGVTEAFF. The CDR3 DNA is TGTGCCAGCAGTTTCGGAGCCGGGGTTACTGAAGCTTTCTTT.

The chain carries TRBV5-1 and TRBJ2-7, with 7 bases matching TRBD1. Germline CDR1 and CDR2: SGHRS and YFSETQ. The CDR3 spans 13 residues. Losses at the gene ends were 4 bases for V and 3 bases for J; bases not matched to a gene: 4. The CDR3 bases are TGCGCCAGCAGCGAACCAGGGGGCTACGAGCAGTACTTC. Translated: CASSEPGGYEQYF.

The V and J genes are TRBV11-2 and TRBJ2-7, with a weak D call TRBD1 (6 bases). CDR1 is SGHAT, CDR2 FQNNGV, per germline. CDR3 size: 15 residues. The V end lost 4 bases, the J end lost 2 bases, and 15 bases lay between the germline ends. Written as DNA, the CDR3 is TGTGCCAGCAGCTCCAGAGACGGGGACACCTACGAGCAGTACTTC. The encoded protein is CASSSRDGDTYEQYF.